A single sample gave rise to the 23 T cell receptor beta chains below, sequenced in a study of blood T cells in healthy people across ages. PCR was performed a second time for about 7 to 12 cycles using a sample-barcoded 5' primer and a J-beta primer mix. Via MiXCR, TCRdb re-called the 5' RACE reads, giving one row per CDR3 protein. Altogether roughly 1,500,000 distinct CDR3 sequences are present, about 32% being singletons, with the ten largest covering approximately 11%. What was sequenced was blood. These TCRs come from a woman in her 30s in good health.

This sequence joins TRBV5-1 and TRBJ2-6, with D tentatively TRBD1 (5 bases). The V end was cut by 3 bases, the J end by 0 bases, with 19 bases between. CDR3 length equals 19 residues. CDR1 is SGHRS, CDR2 YFSETQ, per germline. In DNA, the CDR3 is TGCGCCAGCAGCTCGTCCTACCGAGGCAGGGCCTCTGGGGCCAACGTCCTGACTTTC. Translating gives CASSSSYRGRASGANVLTF. Variable domain in full (rest from reference TRBV5-1 and TRBJ2-6): KAGVTQTPRYLIKTRGQQVTLSCSPISGHRSVSWYQQTPGQGLQFLFEYFSETQRNKGNFPGRFSGRQFSNSRSEMNVSTLELGDSALYLCASSSSYRGRASGANVLTFGAGSRLTVL.

This clonotype was recorded a few times. The chain carries TRBV7-3 and TRBJ2-3, with D tentatively TRBD1 or TRBD2 (5 bases each). The CDR3 loop spans 14 amino acids. From germline, CDR1 is SGHTA and CDR2 FQGTGA. Trimming stripped 8 bases from V and 2 bases from J, with 14 bases between. The CDR3 loop reads CASSRDLYTDTQYF. DNA for the CDR3: TGTGCCAGCTCCCGGGACCTGTACACAGATACGCAGTATTTT.

This chain links TRBV12-3 or TRBV12-4 with TRBJ2-1; TRBD2 matches at 8 bases. The length of the CDR3 is 15 residues. V shed 7 bases, J shed 5 bases, and the junction held 10 bases outside the gene matches. For the CDR3, the DNA is TGTGCCAGCACCCGGGGGGGTTGGACGGACAATGAGCAGTTCTTC. Amino acid sequence: CASTRGGWTDNEQFF.

The rearrangement links TRBV6-1 to TRBJ1-2; D is perhaps TRBD1 (5 bases). The length of the CDR3 is 14 residues. Per germline, CDR1 MNHNS and CDR2 SASEGT. Trimming stripped 0 bases from V and 5 bases from J, with 10 bases between. The CDR3 nucleotides read TGTGCCAGCAGTGAAGCTAAACGGGGGTATGGCTACACCTTC. It translates to CASSEAKRGYGYTF.

In this sample, this clonotype turned up a few times. V usage is TRBV27 and J usage is TRBJ2-7; D could derive from TRBD1 or TRBD2 (6 bases each). CDR3 length: 14 amino acids. With 6 bases removed from V and 4 bases from J, the gap between germline ends came to 16 bases. CDR1 MNHEY and CDR2 SMNVEV come from the germline V gene (reference sequence). The DNA of the CDR3 is TGTGCCAGCAGCTTTACCCCGGGGGCTTACGAGCAGTACTTC. Residues: CASSFTPGAYEQYF.

The chain joins TRBV12-3 or TRBV12-4 to TRBJ1-6; 8 bases match TRBD1. Losses at the gene ends were 3 bases for V and 8 bases for J; bases not matched to a gene: 6. This CDR3 comprises 15 residues. The CDR3 DNA sequence: TGTGCCAGCAGTTTTTCAGGGGGCGGCCATTCACCCCTCCACTTT. Its translation: CASSFSGGGHSPLHF.

This clonotype was found a few times. The CDR3 protein is CASSGWGGETQYF. The CDR3 region has the DNA TGTGCCAGCAGTGGGTGGGGGGGAGAGACCCAGTACTTC. The chain joins TRBV6-1 to TRBJ2-5; 7 bases map to TRBD2. After removal of 4 bases from V and 4 bases from J, the junction contained 3 bases not matched to a gene. The CDR3 runs 13 residues. Per the germline V gene, CDR1 is MNHNS and CDR2 is SASEGT.

DNA of the CDR3: TGTGCCAGCAGCCAAGATCCGTACAGTCTCCAAGAGACCCAGTACTTC. It codes for CASSQDPYSLQETQYF. The chain uses TRBV3-1 and TRBJ2-5; D gene uncertain. This CDR3 has 16 amino acids. Trimming removed 0 bases from V and 1 base from J, with 12 bases in between. The germline CDR1 and CDR2 sequences are LGHDT and YNNKEL (reference sequence).

This clonotype was seen many times. The CDR3 sequence is CASSQDWGVTQYF. CDR3 bases: TGCGCCAGCAGCCAAGATTGGGGGGTTACCCAGTACTTC. The chain joins TRBV4-1 to TRBJ2-5; possibly TRBD2 for D (6 bases). Germline loops: CDR1 MGHRA, CDR2 YSYEKL. The CDR3 runs to 13 residues. V was cut by 0 bases and J by 8 bases, with 10 bases left in between.

Remarks on this clonotype: One end of the junction is discordant with germline, which a read error may explain. The gene calls are TRBV5-1 and TRBJ2-7; D is uncertain. The CDR3 is 12 amino acids. Germline V gene lookup returns CDR1 SGHRS and CDR2 YFSETQ. The CDR3 coding sequence is TGCGCCAGCAGCCGCGAGTCCTACGACCAGTACTTC. It is translated as CASSRESYDQYF.

This clonotype has a handful of counts. V and J are TRBV5-1 and TRBJ1-1; maybe TRBD1 (5 bases). Germline V gene sequence: CDR1 SGHRS, CDR2 YFSETQ. The V end was cut by 3 bases, the J end by 1 base, with 16 bases between. This CDR3 comprises 16 residues. CDR3 in amino acids: CASSWEPGTANTEAFF. The CDR3 region has the DNA TGCGCCAGCAGCTGGGAACCCGGGACGGCGAACACTGAAGCTTTCTTT.

With respect to this clonotype: This could be a read error, since a much larger clone is one nucleotide away. The final CDR3 position lacks the conserved phenylalanine or tryptophan, pointing to a likely read error. V gene TRBV7-2 combines with J gene TRBJ2-6; D gene uncertain. The CDR3 spans 14 residues. The V and J ends lost 0 bases and 4 bases respectively, with 4 bases between them. CDR1 SGHTA and CDR2 FQGNSA come from the germline V gene. CDR3 bases: TGTGCCAGCAGCTTAGCTGGAGGGGCCAACGTCCTGACTGTC. It specifies CASSLAGGANVLTV.

The rearrangement uses TRBV7-2 and TRBJ2-3; D call uncertain. The germline V and J ends were trimmed by 5 bases and 3 bases, with 15 bases remaining between them. This CDR3 contains 15 residues. CDR1 SGHTA and CDR2 FQGNSA come from the germline V gene. CDR3 in DNA: TGTGCCAGCAGCCCTCCGCCGGTTTTAACAGATACGCAGTATTTT. Its protein product is CASSPPPVLTDTQYF.

The table lists this clonotype with many counts. The rearrangement uses TRBV20-1 and TRBJ2-7; 12 bases map to TRBD2. Germline CDR1 DFQATT, CDR2 SNEGSKA (reference sequence). Germline trimming cut 3 bases from V and 1 base from J; bases unmatched to any gene: 4. CDR3 size: 15 residues. CDR3 nucleotides: TGCAGTGCTAGTAGACTAGCGGGGGCATCCTACGAGCAGTACTTC. Residues: CSASRLAGASYEQYF.

This clonotype was counted many times. The chain employs TRBV12-3 or TRBV12-4 and TRBJ1-5; D may be TRBD1 (5 bases). CDR3 length equals 14 residues. Trimming removed 5 bases from V and 4 bases from J, with 12 bases in between. CDR3: CASSITGINQPQHF. The CDR3 DNA follows: TGTGCCAGCAGTATAACAGGAATAAATCAGCCCCAGCATTTT.

V usage is TRBV11-2 and J usage is TRBJ1-1; D gene uncertain. CDR3 length equals 13 residues. The germline V and J ends were trimmed by 4 bases and 5 bases, with 11 bases remaining between them. The germline V gene has CDR1 SGHAT and CDR2 FQNNGV. Written as DNA, the CDR3 is TGTGCCAGCAGCTCCAAGTCTTCGACTGAAGCTTTCTTT. As protein: CASSSKSSTEAFF.

This clonotype was seen more than once but under ten times. The genes are TRBV10-3 and TRBJ2-5; D gene unclear. The CDR3 spans 13 residues. CDR1 is ENHRY, CDR2 SYGVKD, per germline. V was clipped by 4 bases and J by 2 bases, with 8 bases between them. DNA for the CDR3: TGTGCCATCAGTGGGTACTTACAAGAGACCCAGTACTTC. This codes for CAISGYLQETQYF.

This clonotype was detected only a few times. The chain has TRBV27 and TRBJ2-6, with a tentative D call TRBD2 (5 bases). Per the germline V gene, CDR1 is MNHEY and CDR2 is SMNVEV (reference sequence). The CDR3 has 19 residues. V lost 8 bases to trimming and J lost 0 bases, with 23 bases between them. In DNA form, the CDR3 reads TGTGCCAGCCGTTCTAACGAAGGAGGCAGGAACTCTGGGGCCAACGTCCTGACTTTC. Amino acid sequence: CASRSNEGGRNSGANVLTF.

V usage is TRBV5-1 and J usage is TRBJ2-1; 8 nucleotides line up with TRBD2. Germline V CDR1 and CDR2: SGHRS, YFSETQ. With 0 bases clipped from V and 7 bases from J, the junction kept 9 bases outside the gene matches. The CDR3 is 16 residues long. The CDR3 DNA reads TGCGCCAGCAGCTTGGAGGGACTAGTGGGGGGGAATGAGCAGTTCTTC. This encodes CASSLEGLVGGNEQFF. Full variable domain (rest looked up from reference TRBV5-1 and TRBJ2-1): KAGVTQTPRYLIKTRGQQVTLSCSPISGHRSVSWYQQTPGQGLQFLFEYFSETQRNKGNFPGRFSGRQFSNSRSEMNVSTLELGDSALYLCASSLEGLVGGNEQFFGPGTRLTVL.

This clonotype has just a few counts. This chain links TRBV6-5 with TRBJ1-6; D is ambiguous. The germline V gene has CDR1 MNHEY and CDR2 SVGAGI. This CDR3 comprises 17 residues. The germline V and J ends were trimmed by 0 bases and 4 bases, with 13 bases remaining between them. The CDR3 DNA follows: TGTGCCAGCAGTTACTCGAATGAGGAAAGATATAATTCACCCCTCCACTTT. It translates to CASSYSNEERYNSPLHF.

The gene calls are TRBV6-1 and TRBJ2-3; D is undetermined. The CDR3 consists of 17 residues. Between the trimmed V and J ends, which lost 7 bases and 2 bases, there was a span of 22 bases. CDR1 and CDR2 (germline): MNHNS, SASEGT. The CDR3 DNA is TGTGCCAGCACCCAACGGATCCTCCGATTGGTCACAGATACGCAGTATTTT. It encodes CASTQRILRLVTDTQYF.

The gene calls are TRBV11-3 and TRBJ2-5; D not certain. Trimming took 0 bases from V and 4 from J, leaving 21 bases between them. Germline lookup yields CDR1 SGHNT and CDR2 YENEEA. The CDR3 spans 18 residues. CDR3 amino acids: CASSLDRVAGPCVETQYF. The CDR3 nucleotides read TGTGCCAGCAGCTTAGATCGGGTCGCCGGCCCATGTGTAGAGACCCAGTACTTC.

This rearrangement joins TRBV30 to TRBJ2-1; TRBD1 is a possible D gene (8 bases). V was shortened by 2 bases and J by 14 bases, with 19 bases between the two germline ends. CDR1 and CDR2 from the germline V gene are GTSNPN and SVGIG (reference sequence). This CDR3 is built from 13 residues. CDR3 nucleotides: TGTGCCTGGAGTTCGGGGCTAGCGGACAGGGAGTTCTTC. Residues: CAWSSGLADREFF.